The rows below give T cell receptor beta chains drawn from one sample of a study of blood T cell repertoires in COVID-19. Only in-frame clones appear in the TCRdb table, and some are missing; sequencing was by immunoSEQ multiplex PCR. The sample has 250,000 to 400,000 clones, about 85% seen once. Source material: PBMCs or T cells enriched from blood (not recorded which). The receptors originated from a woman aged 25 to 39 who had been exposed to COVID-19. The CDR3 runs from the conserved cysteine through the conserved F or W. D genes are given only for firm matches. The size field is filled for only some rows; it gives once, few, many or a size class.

CDR3 protein: CASSVSGGVIETQYF
CDR3 DNA: TGCGCCAGCAGCGTGAGTGGGGGCGTGATCGAGACCCAGTACTTC
J gene: TRBJ2-5
V gene: TRBV5-1
D gene: -
clone size: -

CDR3 protein: CASSPDRGNSPLHF
CDR3 DNA: TGTGCCAGCAGCCCGGACAGGGGAAATTCACCCCTCCACTTT
J gene: TRBJ1-6
V gene: TRBV6-1
D gene: TRBD1
clone size: -

CDR3 protein: CASSISGPTEAFF
CDR3 DNA: TGTGCCAGTAGTATATCAGGGCCCACTGAAGCTTTCTTT
J gene: TRBJ1-1
V gene: TRBV19
D gene: -
clone size: -

CDR3 protein: CASSPVTVRGRQDTIYF
CDR3 DNA: TGTGCCAGCTCACCAGTCACCGTCAGGGGACGCCAAGACACCATATATTTT
J gene: TRBJ1-3
V gene: TRBV18
D gene: -
clone size: -

CDR3 protein: CASSAGTEQFF
CDR3 DNA: TGTGCCAGCAGCGCAGGGACAGAGCAGTTCTTC
J gene: TRBJ2-1
V gene: TRBV9
D gene: -
clone size: -

CDR3 protein: CASSLGASISNQPQHF
CDR3 DNA: TGTGCCAGCAGCTTAGGGGCGAGTATTAGCAATCAGCCCCAGCATTTT
J gene: TRBJ1-5
V gene: TRBV7-2
D gene: -
clone size: -

CDR3 protein: CASSSLHRLTINNEQFF
CDR3 DNA: TGCGCCAGCAGCTCGCTCCACAGATTGACCATAAACAATGAGCAGTTCTTC
J gene: TRBJ2-1
V gene: TRBV5-1
D gene: -
clone size: -

CDR3 protein: CASSYGTGFGNEQFF
CDR3 DNA: TGTGCCAGCAGTTACGGGACAGGTTTTGGCAATGAGCAGTTCTTC
J gene: TRBJ2-1
V gene: TRBV6-2/TRBV6-3
D gene: TRBD1
clone size: -

CDR3 protein: CASSPRGVAGVYNEQFF
CDR3 DNA: TGTGCCAGCAGCCCCCGAGGTGTGGCGGGGGTTTACAATGAGCAGTTCTTC
J gene: TRBJ2-1
V gene: TRBV11-3
D gene: TRBD2
clone size: -

CDR3 protein: CASSENDRKIYGYTF
CDR3 DNA: TGTGCCAGCAGTGAAAACGACAGGAAGATCTATGGCTACACCTTC
J gene: TRBJ1-2
V gene: TRBV28
D gene: -
clone size: -

CDR3 protein: CSVEIVTATYEQYF
CDR3 DNA: TGCAGCGTTGAGATCGTTACAGCCACCTACGAGCAGTACTTC
J gene: TRBJ2-7
V gene: TRBV29-1
D gene: -
clone size: -

CDR3 protein: CASSQRGSSYEQYF
CDR3 DNA: TGTGCCAGCAGCCAAAGGGGGAGCTCCTACGAGCAGTACTTC
J gene: TRBJ2-7
V gene: TRBV14
D gene: -
clone size: -

CDR3 protein: CASSVVSADTQYF
CDR3 DNA: TGTGCCAGCAGCGTAGTATCTGCAGATACGCAGTATTTT
J gene: TRBJ2-3
V gene: TRBV9
D gene: -
clone size: -

CDR3 protein: CASRKQGAVYSNQPQHF
CDR3 DNA: TGTGCCAGCAGAAAACAGGGGGCTGTCTATAGCAATCAGCCCCAGCATTTT
J gene: TRBJ1-5
V gene: TRBV28
D gene: TRBD1
clone size: -

CDR3 protein: CASSPDRVSGNTIYF
CDR3 DNA: TGTGCCAGCAGTCCTGACAGGGTCTCAGGAAACACCATATATTTT
J gene: TRBJ1-3
V gene: TRBV27
D gene: TRBD1
clone size: -

CDR3 protein: CASQTGMDNEQFF
CDR3 DNA: TGCGCCAGCCAGACGGGTATGGACAATGAGCAGTTCTTC
J gene: TRBJ2-1
V gene: TRBV5-1
D gene: -
clone size: -

CDR3 protein: CSASGRGARTDTQYF
CDR3 DNA: TGCAGTGCTAGTGGGCGGGGGGCCCGCACAGATACGCAGTATTTT
J gene: TRBJ2-3
V gene: TRBV20-1
D gene: TRBD2
clone size: -

CDR3 protein: CASSLTDRNTEAFF
CDR3 DNA: TGTGCCAGCAGCCTAACGGACAGGAACACTGAAGCTTTCTTT
J gene: TRBJ1-1
V gene: TRBV3-1/TRBV3-2
D gene: -
clone size: -

CDR3 protein: CAWSTRTGFNYGYTF
CDR3 DNA: TGTGCCTGGAGTACCCGGACAGGGTTCAACTATGGCTACACCTTC
J gene: TRBJ1-2
V gene: TRBV30
D gene: TRBD1
clone size: many

CDR3 protein: CASRLAFPYNEQFF
CDR3 DNA: TGTGCCAGCCGACTAGCGTTCCCCTACAATGAGCAGTTCTTC
J gene: TRBJ2-1
V gene: TRBV28
D gene: TRBD2
clone size: -

CDR3 protein: CASSLTISPGLVRHEQYF
CDR3 DNA: TGCGCCAGCAGCTTGACGATAAGTCCGGGACTAGTTCGTCACGAGCAGTACTTC
J gene: TRBJ2-7
V gene: TRBV5-1
D gene: TRBD2
clone size: -

CDR3 protein: CAISAEGSYGYTF
CDR3 DNA: TGTGCCATCAGTGCGGAGGGCAGCTATGGCTACACCTTC
J gene: TRBJ1-2
V gene: TRBV10-3
D gene: -
clone size: -